What follows are 5 T cell receptor beta chains derived from one specimen sequenced in a study of blood T cell repertoires in COVID-19. The method was immunoSEQ multiplex PCR; TCRdb's version includes in-frame clones alone and lacks a portion of them. The sample consists of 150,000 to 200,000 clones, around 80% of them appearing once. Sequenced: peripheral blood. These TCRs come from a man aged 45-60 years who had recovered from COVID-19.

This chain links TRBV3-1 (or the pseudogene TRBV3-2) with TRBJ2-5, with a weak D call TRBD1 (6 bases). Germline values: CDR1 LGHDT, CDR2 YNNKEL (reference sequence). The CDR3 has 14 amino acids. Deletions cut 2 bases from V and 3 bases from J, with 10 bases between. This CDR3 reads CASSQYRAEETQYF. In DNA form, the CDR3 reads TGTGCCAGCAGCCAATACAGGGCTGAAGAGACCCAGTACTTC.

This clone came up a few times. The chain joins TRBV29-1 to TRBJ1-5, with unresolved D. Germline CDR1 SQVTM, CDR2 ANQGSEA. This CDR3 has 13 residues. V shed 4 bases and J shed 5 bases, with 12 bases lying between them. CDR3 nucleotide sequence: TGCAGCGTTGCCGTTTCTCGAGATCAGCCCCAGCATTTT. Amino acids: CSVAVSRDQPQHF. Filled out from reference TRBV29-1 and TRBJ1-5, the complete variable domain reads SAVISQKPSRDICQRGTSLTIQCQVDSQVTMMFWYRQQPGQSLTLIATANQGSEATYESGFVIDKFPISRPNLTFSTLTVSNMSPEDSSIYLCSVAVSRDQPQHFGDGTRLSIL.

The chain recombines TRBV18 with TRBJ2-3; the D gene is possibly TRBD2 (6 bases). The length of the CDR3 is 15 residues. Germline V CDR1 and CDR2: KGHSH, LQKENI. V lost 1 base and J 4 bases, leaving 12 bases between the germline ends. The CDR3 DNA follows: TGTGCCAGCTCACCACGGGCCCGGGAGCCAGATACGCAGTATTTT. This codes for CASSPRAREPDTQYF.

This clone was detected only once. V usage is TRBV6-5 and J usage is TRBJ1-2; D ambiguous. Trimming took off 8 bases at V and 0 bases at J, with 7 bases between the two ends. CDR3 size: 12 residues. Germline CDR1 MNHEY, CDR2 SVGAGI. CDR3 nucleotides: TGTGCCAGCCGACAAACTAACTATGGCTACACCTTC. It yields the protein CASRQTNYGYTF.

The rearrangement links TRBV4-1 to TRBJ2-5, with TRBD2 identical over 9 bases. This CDR3 has 18 residues. V lost 0 bases and J lost 0; bases outside the gene matches: 8. Germline lookup yields CDR1 MGHRA and CDR2 YSYEKL. This CDR3 reads CASSQDLRASGNQETQYF. Written as DNA, the CDR3 is TGCGCCAGCAGCCAAGATCTTAGGGCTAGCGGGAACCAAGAGACCCAGTACTTC.